The 23 T cell receptor beta chains in this list originate from one sample, sequenced in a study of human T cells and chemical hapten exposure. MiXCR, applied by TCRdb to the RACE reads, yields one record per CDR3 protein. Among 62,000 or so distinct CDR3 sequences, about 10% were seen once, and the ten largest hold approximately 5.2%. Time point defined: pre-sensitization, week 0. Treatment given: therapeutic diphenylcyclopropenone sensitization with weekly scalp DPC. The sample in question was whole blood, obtained in connection with sensitization to the hapten diphenylcyclopropenone (DPC). These receptors originate from a woman aged 45-60 years with alopecia areata. Some clones in this sample may be carry-over from other donors' samples.

The genes are TRBV10-3 and TRBJ2-2, with D uncertain. Germline CDR1 ENHRY, CDR2 SYGVKD. The CDR3 is made up of 15 amino acids. V was trimmed by 10 bases and J by 1 base, leaving 16 bases between them. The CDR3 region is CATRPEKGNTGELFF. DNA of the CDR3: TGTGCCACAAGACCTGAGAAGGGGAACACCGGGGAGCTGTTTTTT.

This clonotype appeared a few times. For the CDR3, the DNA is TGCGCCAGCAGCCACGGGGGCATTAATGAAAAACTGTTTTTT. Amino acid sequence: CASSHGGINEKLFF. This chain links TRBV4-1 with TRBJ1-4, with D possibly matching TRBD1 (6 bases). The germline V gene has CDR1 MGHRA and CDR2 YSYEKL. This CDR3 region has 14 residues. V was trimmed by 3 bases and J by 4 bases, leaving 9 bases between them.

This clonotype was recorded at least ten times. V usage is TRBV3-1 and J usage is TRBJ2-4; D is possibly TRBD1 or TRBD2 (6 bases each). The CDR3 runs to 19 residues. Trimming stripped 1 base from V and 7 bases from J, with 26 bases between. Germline V lookup: CDR1 LGHDT, CDR2 YNNKEL (reference sequence). The CDR3 region is CASSQGYPGAGDKWNIQYF. The CDR3 nucleotides read TGTGCCAGCAGCCAAGGGTACCCGGGGGCAGGGGATAAGTGGAACATTCAGTACTTC.

This clonotype was found a few times. The V gene is TRBV5-1, the J gene TRBJ1-1; 8 positions agree with TRBD1. The junction had 4 bases not matched to a gene; V was cut back by 4 bases and J by 2 bases. The CDR3 is 14 residues long. The germline CDR1 and CDR2 sequences are SGHRS and YFSETQ. CDR3 in DNA: TGCGCCAGCAGCCCGGACAGGGAAAACACTGAAGCTTTCTTT. Its protein product is CASSPDRENTEAFF.

The chain couples TRBV7-9 to TRBJ1-5; 9 bases align to TRBD1. Losses at the gene ends were 5 bases for V and 9 bases for J; bases not matched to a gene: 8. Germline V gives CDR1 SEHNR, CDR2 FQNEAQ (reference sequence). CDR3 length: 14 amino acids. The CDR3 coding sequence is TGTGCCAGCAGCCGGGGACAGGGAAGTGGGCCCCAGCATTTT. Its translation is CASSRGQGSGPQHF.

This clonotype was seen ten or more times. This sequence joins TRBV27 and TRBJ2-3; 10 positions agree with TRBD2. Losses at the gene ends were 6 bases for V and 4 bases for J; bases not matched to a gene: 4. Germline values: CDR1 MNHEY, CDR2 SMNVEV (reference sequence). The CDR3 runs to 14 residues. The CDR3 coding sequence is TGTGCCAGCAGCCTAGCGGGAGATGCAGATACGCAGTATTTT. The encoded protein is CASSLAGDADTQYF.

The sample holds many counts of this clonotype. The CDR3 sequence is CSARGGQNNSPLHF. CDR3 coding DNA: TGCAGTGCTAGAGGGGGACAAAATAATTCACCCCTCCACTTT. The chain couples TRBV20-1 to TRBJ1-6, with a weak D call TRBD1 (6 bases). V gave up 1 base and J gave up 5 bases, with 9 bases separating them. The CDR3 has 14 amino acids. CDR1 and CDR2 from the germline V gene are DFQATT and SNEGSKA (reference sequence).

This clonotype was counted many times. The genes are TRBV7-6 and TRBJ2-7; possible D gene TRBD1, 6 bases. The CDR3 extends over 14 amino acids. The V end lost 5 bases, the J end lost 7 bases, and 18 bases lay between the germline ends. The germline CDR1 and CDR2 sequences are SGHVS and FNYEAQ. The CDR3 bases are TGTGCCAGCAGCGCCCAACAGGGCTCGAGGGAGCAGTACTTC. Amino acids: CASSAQQGSREQYF.

The chain has TRBV7-3 and TRBJ2-2; TRBD2 matches 7 bases. The CDR3 consists of 15 residues. Germline trimming cut 2 bases from V and 4 bases from J; bases unmatched to any gene: 4. Germline assignment: CDR1 SGHTA and CDR2 FQGTGA. The DNA of the CDR3 is TGTGCCAGCAGCTTAGCGGGGGAGTCCACCGGGGAGCTGTTTTTT. Protein sequence: CASSLAGESTGELFF. Full variable domain (outside the CDR3, taken from reference TRBV7-3 and TRBJ2-2): GAGVSQTPSNKVTEKGKYVELRCDPISGHTALYWYRQSLGQGPEFLIYFQGTGAADDSGLPNDRFFAVRPEGSVSTLKIQRTERGDSAVYLCASSLAGESTGELFFGEGSRLTVL.

This clonotype was detected only a few times. This sequence joins TRBV14 and TRBJ1-2; D remains ambiguous. The germline V gene encodes CDR1 SGHDN and CDR2 FVKESK. The germline V and J ends were trimmed by 5 bases and 4 bases, with 11 bases remaining between them. There are 13 residues in the CDR3. CDR3 in amino acids: CASSSGWTYGYTF. In DNA form, the CDR3 reads TGTGCCAGCAGCTCCGGCTGGACCTATGGCTACACCTTC.

There are many counts of this clonotype. This sequence joins TRBV6-2 or TRBV6-3 and TRBJ1-5; D is undetermined. Germline V lookup: CDR1 MNHEY, CDR2 SVGEGT. V lost 8 bases and J 0 bases, leaving 11 bases between the germline ends. The length of the CDR3 is 14 residues. The CDR3 loop is CASGEEYSNQPQHF. DNA for the CDR3: TGTGCCAGCGGGGAAGAATATAGCAATCAGCCCCAGCATTTT.

The chain carries TRBV28 and TRBJ2-6; the D is unclear. The length of the CDR3 is 12 residues. Germline V gene lookup returns CDR1 MDHEN and CDR2 SYDVKM. Trimming pared 8 bases from V and 0 bases from J, leaving 2 bases between. The CDR3 bases are TGTGCCAGCGTCTCTGGGGCCAACGTCCTGACTTTC. It codes for CASVSGANVLTF.

This clonotype was detected only a few times. The chain employs TRBV11-2 and TRBJ2-7, with D hard to call. Germline V gene lookup returns CDR1 SGHAT and CDR2 FQNNGV. CDR3 size: 10 residues. The ends were cut back, 4 bases at V and 7 bases at J, with 5 bases in the middle. CDR3 region: CASSSIEQYF. In DNA form, the CDR3 reads TGTGCCAGCAGCTCCATTGAGCAGTACTTC.

This clonotype has at least ten counts. This sequence joins TRBV20-1 and TRBJ2-3; D is unclear. Germline CDR1 DFQATT, CDR2 SNEGSKA (reference sequence). There are 13 residues in the CDR3. The V gene lost 6 bases and the J gene lost 0 bases, with 10 bases spanning the gap. This chain's CDR3 is CSAGPSSTDTQYF. In DNA, the CDR3 is TGCAGTGCCGGCCCATCGAGCACAGATACGCAGTATTTT.

The gene calls are TRBV6-5 and TRBJ2-1, with 9 positions matching TRBD2. This CDR3 has 16 amino acids. CDR1 and CDR2 from the germline V gene are MNHEY and SVGAGI. Trimming took 6 bases from V and 0 from J; bases not matched to a gene: 6. CDR3 residues: CASRTGLAHSYNEQFF. CDR3 coding DNA: TGTGCCAGCAGGACTGGACTAGCGCACTCCTACAATGAGCAGTTCTTC.

V is TRBV28 and J is TRBJ2-7, with D perhaps given as TRBD1 or TRBD2 (5 bases each). V was trimmed by 7 bases and J by 5 bases, leaving 18 bases between them. CDR1 MDHEN and CDR2 SYDVKM come from the germline V gene. This CDR3 is 14 amino acids long. The CDR3: CASINQRGVNEQYF. In nucleotides, the CDR3 is TGTGCCAGCATAAACCAAAGAGGGGTAAACGAGCAGTACTTC.

The chain combines TRBV5-1 with TRBJ2-5; 8 bases match TRBD1. Per germline, CDR1 SGHRS and CDR2 YFSETQ. The CDR3 runs to 15 residues. The ends lost 0 bases at V and 4 bases at J; junction bases unmatched: 5. DNA for the CDR3: TGCGCCAGCAGCTTGGTGCAGGGGGCAGGAGAGACCCAGTACTTC. As protein: CASSLVQGAGETQYF.

This rearrangement joins TRBV2 to TRBJ2-2, with D possibly called TRBD1 or TRBD2 (6 bases each). V was trimmed by 7 bases and J by 4 bases, leaving 19 bases between them. The germline gives CDR1 SNHLY, CDR2 FYNNEI. The CDR3 is 16 amino acids. DNA for the CDR3: TGTGCCAGCACCCGAAGGAGGGACAAGGGCACCGGGGAGCTGTTTTTT. Translating it yields CASTRRRDKGTGELFF.

This clonotype showed up just a few times. The CDR3 coding sequence is TGCAGTGCTAGAGGATTGGGCGGGAGGTCCAACCTGAGAAACGAGCAGTACTTC. It codes for CSARGLGGRSNLRNEQYF. V is TRBV20-1 and J is TRBJ2-7; 8 bases match TRBD2. V dropped 1 base and J dropped 5; count of bases not matched to a gene: 19. The germline V gene has CDR1 DFQATT and CDR2 SNEGSKA (reference sequence). This CDR3 region has 18 residues.

The genes are TRBV11-3 and TRBJ2-1; D not resolved. This CDR3 is 12 amino acids long. Trimming left V 5 bases short and J 8 bases short, with 10 bases between. Germline loops: CDR1 SGHNT, CDR2 YENEEA. DNA for the CDR3: TGTGCCAGCAGCCGGAGTGGGTATGAGCAGTTCTTC. Its protein is CASSRSGYEQFF.

This clonotype was recorded at least ten times. The genes are TRBV30 and TRBJ1-2, with 7 nucleotides matching TRBD1. V shed 2 bases, J shed 8 bases, and the junction held 5 bases outside the gene matches. Germline V gene sequence: CDR1 GTSNPN, CDR2 SVGIG (reference sequence). This CDR3 spans 12 amino acids. This CDR3 is CAWSRQGKGYTF. The CDR3 DNA is TGTGCCTGGAGTAGACAGGGAAAAGGCTACACCTTC.

The rearrangement uses TRBV7-8 and TRBJ1-5; D gene unclear. With 5 bases removed from V and 9 bases from J, the gap between germline ends came to 11 bases. The CDR3 loop spans 12 amino acids. Germline CDR1 reads SGHVS; CDR2 reads FQNEAQ. The CDR3 loop is CASSPRTLPQHF. CDR3 coding DNA: TGTGCCAGCAGCCCAAGGACCCTGCCCCAGCATTTT.

The chain uses TRBV5-6 and TRBJ2-4; TRBD1 matches at 8 bases. Germline V gives CDR1 SGHDT, CDR2 YYEEEE. CDR3 length: 16 residues. Trimming at V came to 1 base and at J to 3 bases, leaving 6 bases not matched to a gene. The CDR3 loop is CASSLQGAGSKNIQYF. CDR3 nucleotides: TGTGCCAGCAGCTTGCAGGGGGCGGGTAGCAAAAACATTCAGTACTTC.